This TCR beta chain came from a study of cytotoxic CD8 clonotypes in ibrutinib-treated CLL. Libraries were prepared by immunoSEQ multiplex PCR; TCRdb keeps only in-frame clonotypes and omits some of them. The data show about 130,000 clones, roughly 88% seen once. The V and J ends lost 4 bases and 7 bases, in that order; junction bases with no gene match: 3. In germline, CDR1 is SGHDN, CDR2 FVKESK. There are 12 residues in the CDR3. J is TRBJ1-1 and V is TRBV14; 7 bases agree with TRBD1. This clonotype was obtained from a human donor with chronic lymphocytic leukemia. Sequenced material: PBMCs, taken after 24 months of ibrutinib treatment. The CDR3 DNA follows: TGTGCCAGCAGCCCAGGGGGTCTTGAAGCTTTCTTT. It specifies CASSPGGLEAFF.